The 16 T cell receptor beta chains in this list originate from one sample, sequenced in a study of cytomegalovirus exposure and HLA in healthy donors (dated 2017 in TCRdb). Preparation of the library involved the immunoSEQ multiplex PCR assay. For the multiplex PCR, a mixture combining 60 forward primers for TCR Vbeta segments and 13 reverse primers for TCR Jbeta segments was used. The table comes from immuneACCESS by way of TCRdb, which keeps in-frame sequences with V and J called. Part of the clones is missing from these tables; in studies checked, under half for an unresolved V gene and the rest for unknown reasons. The sample table contains roughly 140,000 clones; only one count was recorded for approximately 80% of them. The ten most abundant clones make up approximately 5.7% of the sample. The specimen was PBMCs. These receptors all stem from a man younger than 40 in good health and CMV-seropositive.

The chain recombines TRBV5-6 with TRBJ1-6; TRBD1 is a possible D gene (5 bases). Germline CDR1 is SGHDT and CDR2 is YYEEEE. The CDR3 covers 16 residues. Trimming removed 0 bases at V and 2 bases at J, with 9 bases between. CDR3: CASSLDGGAYNSPLHF. The CDR3 DNA reads TGTGCCAGCAGCTTGGATGGGGGGGCCTATAATTCACCCCTCCACTTT.

This chain joins TRBV19 and TRBJ1-2; D remains ambiguous. CDR1 LNHDA and CDR2 SQIVND come from the germline V gene (reference sequence). The CDR3 runs to 13 residues. The germline V and J ends were trimmed by 10 bases and 0 bases, with 12 bases remaining between them. CDR3 amino acids: CATTAQSNYGYTF. CDR3 DNA sequence: TGTGCCACAACAGCCCAGTCTAACTATGGCTACACCTTC. Supplemented by reference TRBV19 and TRBJ1-2, the full variable domain reads DGGITQSPKYLFRKEGQNVTLSCEQNLNHDAMYWYRQDPGQGLRLIYYSQIVNDFQKGDIAEGYSVSREKKESFPLTVTSAQKNPTAFYLCATTAQSNYGYTFGSGTRLTVV.

This clone has more than one count but fewer than ten. The J gene is TRBJ1-2, the V gene TRBV6-5; D is undetermined. The CDR3 loop spans 14 amino acids. In germline, CDR1 is MNHEY, CDR2 SVGAGI. The V and J ends lost 2 bases and 0 bases respectively, with 7 bases between them. The CDR3 nucleotides are TGTGCCAGCAGTTACCTACCCTCTAACTATGGCTACACCTTC. Translating it yields CASSYLPSNYGYTF.

The count of this clone is one. The chain recombines TRBV15 with TRBJ2-7, with D possibly TRBD1 on 5 matching bases. Trimming stripped 0 bases from V and 7 bases from J, with 16 bases between. CDR1 is LNHNV, CDR2 YYDKDF, per germline (reference sequence). This CDR3 contains 15 residues. In DNA, the CDR3 is TGTGCCACCAGCAGAGAGGCAGGGCCTTTTGTAGAGCAGTACTTC. Protein: CATSREAGPFVEQYF.

The V and J genes are TRBV11-2 and TRBJ2-5; 7 bases match TRBD2. Germline V lookup: CDR1 SGHAT, CDR2 FQNNGV. Unmatched junction bases numbered 12, after V lost 4 bases and J lost 13 bases. This CDR3 spans 13 amino acids. The CDR3 loop is CASSSFKRGETYF. The CDR3 nucleotides read TGTGCCAGCAGCTCCTTTAAGCGGGGCGAGACGTACTTC.

The V gene is TRBV10-2, the J gene TRBJ2-7; D may be TRBD2 (5 bases). There are 14 residues in the CDR3. Trimming left V 4 bases short and J 6 bases short, with 16 bases between. The germline V gene has CDR1 WSHSY and CDR2 SAAADI. The CDR3 protein is CASSAWTLDPEQYF. DNA for the CDR3: TGCGCCAGCAGTGCGTGGACTTTGGACCCCGAGCAGTACTTC.

The chain employs TRBV19 and TRBJ1-1; the D is unclear. The germline gives CDR1 LNHDA, CDR2 SQIVND (reference sequence). The CDR3 is made up of 14 amino acids. V gave up 4 bases and J gave up 1 base, with 10 bases separating them. The CDR3 loop is CASSTTAGNTEAFF. The CDR3 DNA follows: TGTGCCAGTAGTACCACGGCAGGGAACACTGAAGCTTTCTTT.

The genes are TRBV19 and TRBJ2-6; D gene uncertain. The CDR3 covers 17 residues. Germline-derived CDR1 and CDR2 are LNHDA and SQIVND (reference sequence). V lost 6 bases and J 0 bases, leaving 15 bases between the germline ends. The CDR3 nucleotides are TGTGCCAGTAGACCCATAAGCCTTGACTCTGGGGCCAACGTCCTGACTTTC. It specifies CASRPISLDSGANVLTF. Full variable domain (missing parts from reference TRBV19 and TRBJ2-6): DGGITQSPKYLFRKEGQNVTLSCEQNLNHDAMYWYRQDPGQGLRLIYYSQIVNDFQKGDIAEGYSVSREKKESFPLTVTSAQKNPTAFYLCASRPISLDSGANVLTFGAGSRLTVL.

V gene TRBV9 combines with J gene TRBJ2-1, with 14 bases aligning to TRBD2. The trim removed 4 bases at V and 9 bases at J, leaving 9 bases unmatched. Germline-derived CDR1 and CDR2 are SGDLS and YYNGEE. The CDR3 contains 16 residues. This CDR3 is CASSLTGLAGVGEQFF. The CDR3 bases are TGTGCCAGCAGCCTTACGGGACTAGCGGGAGTAGGTGAGCAGTTCTTC.

In this sample, this clone turned up a few times. This chain connects TRBV6-5 to TRBJ2-3; D remains unclear. The V gene lost 6 bases and the J gene lost 6 bases, with 13 bases spanning the gap. Looked up from germline, CDR1 is MNHEY and CDR2 is SVGAGI. This CDR3 spans 13 amino acids. The CDR3 DNA sequence: TGTGCCAGCAGCCCGTTGGGCGCGGATACGCAGTATTTT. This translates into CASSPLGADTQYF.

The rearrangement joins TRBV6-5 to TRBJ2-7, with D hard to call. The CDR3 sequence is 14 residues long. V gave up 6 bases and J gave up 1 base, with 13 bases separating them. Germline lookup yields CDR1 MNHEY and CDR2 SVGAGI. The CDR3 bases are TGTGCCAGCAGCTACGGAGAGTCTTCCTACGAGCAGTACTTC. Its translation is CASSYGESSYEQYF.

The chain carries TRBV5-6 and TRBJ1-2, with unresolved D. The CDR3 covers 14 residues. Trimming left V 4 bases short and J 7 bases short, with 17 bases between. Germline V gives CDR1 SGHDT, CDR2 YYEEEE. CDR3 in DNA: TGTGCCAGCAGCGTGTGGGAGGCGCCGTTTGGCTACACCTTC. Translation gives CASSVWEAPFGYTF.

The chain has TRBV7-2 and TRBJ2-1, with 10 bases matching TRBD2. Unmatched junction bases numbered 6, after V lost 8 bases and J lost 8 bases. The germline CDR1 and CDR2 sequences are SGHTA and FQGNSA. CDR3 length: 13 residues. CDR3 in DNA: TGTGCCAGCGTCTCTAGCGGGAGCTATGAGCAGTTCTTC. The encoded protein is CASVSSGSYEQFF.

This clone was counted a few times. The rearrangement links TRBV2 to TRBJ2-5, with D maybe TRBD2 (6 bases). Trimming removed 1 base at V and 7 bases at J, with 16 bases between. CDR3 length: 15 residues. The germline gives CDR1 SNHLY, CDR2 FYNNEI. The CDR3 spells CASSEVVEPGGTQYF. The CDR3 nucleotides read TGTGCCAGCAGTGAAGTGGTCGAACCCGGGGGGACCCAGTACTTC.

Of note for this clone: Different DNA sequences within this sample yield the same CDR3. The chain couples TRBV5-1 to TRBJ2-7, with 7 bases matching TRBD1. The CDR3 runs 12 residues. CDR1 is SGHRS, CDR2 YFSETQ, per germline. V shed 6 bases, J shed 2 bases, and the junction held 2 bases outside the gene matches. Here the CDR3 reads CASTGQAYEQYF. CDR3 in DNA: TGCGCCAGCACCGGACAGGCCTACGAGCAGTACTTC.

A note on this clone: The junction shows a germline mismatch at one end, possibly a read error. The same CDR3 arises from other DNA sequences in this sample as well. The rearrangement joins TRBV11-2 to TRBJ1-2; TRBD1 might be the D (6 bases). The germline V gene has CDR1 SGHAT and CDR2 FQNNGV. CDR3 length equals 13 residues. The CDR3 region has the DNA TGCGCCAGCAGCCTCAGGGGAGTAGGAGGCTACACCTTC. Residues: CASSLRGVGGYTF.